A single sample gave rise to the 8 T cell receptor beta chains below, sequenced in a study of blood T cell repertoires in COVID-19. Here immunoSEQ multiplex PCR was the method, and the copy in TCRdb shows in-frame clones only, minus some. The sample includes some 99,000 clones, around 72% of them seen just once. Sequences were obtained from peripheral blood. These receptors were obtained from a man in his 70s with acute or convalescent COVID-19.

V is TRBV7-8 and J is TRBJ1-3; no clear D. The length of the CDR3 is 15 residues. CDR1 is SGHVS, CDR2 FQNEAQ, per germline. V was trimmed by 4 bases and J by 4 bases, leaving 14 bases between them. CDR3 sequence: CASSSDGIAGNTIYF. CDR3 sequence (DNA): TGTGCCAGCAGCTCGGACGGGATCGCGGGAAACACCATATATTTT.

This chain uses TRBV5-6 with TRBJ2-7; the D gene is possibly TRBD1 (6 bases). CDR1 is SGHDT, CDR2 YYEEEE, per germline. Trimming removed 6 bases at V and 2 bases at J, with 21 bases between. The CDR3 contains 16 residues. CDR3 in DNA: TGTGCCAGCACCTTACTAACCGGGACAATAGCCTACGAGCAGTACTTC. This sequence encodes CASTLLTGTIAYEQYF. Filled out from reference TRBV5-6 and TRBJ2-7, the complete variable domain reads DAGVTQSPTHLIKTRGQQVTLRCSPKSGHDTVSWYQQALGQGPQFIFQYYEEEERQRGNFPDRFSGHQFPNYSSELNVNALLLGDSALYLCASTLLTGTIAYEQYFGPGTRLTVT.

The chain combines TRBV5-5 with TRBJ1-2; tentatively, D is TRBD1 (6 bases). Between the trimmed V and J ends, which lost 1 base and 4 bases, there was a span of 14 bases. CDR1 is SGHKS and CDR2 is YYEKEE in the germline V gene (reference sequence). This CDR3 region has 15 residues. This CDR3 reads CASSLTGLASYGYTF. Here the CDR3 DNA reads TGTGCCAGCAGCTTGACAGGGCTCGCTAGCTATGGCTACACCTTC.

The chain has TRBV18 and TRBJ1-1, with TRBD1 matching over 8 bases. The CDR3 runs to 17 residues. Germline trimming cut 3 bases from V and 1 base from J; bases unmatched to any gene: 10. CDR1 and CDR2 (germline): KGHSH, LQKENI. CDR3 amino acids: CASSPLAIGQGNTEAFF. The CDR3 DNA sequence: TGTGCCAGCTCACCTCTGGCCATTGGACAGGGGAACACTGAAGCTTTCTTT.

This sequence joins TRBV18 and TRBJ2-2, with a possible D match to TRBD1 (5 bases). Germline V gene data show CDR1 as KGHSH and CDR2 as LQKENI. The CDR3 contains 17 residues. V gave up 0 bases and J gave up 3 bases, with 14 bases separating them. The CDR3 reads CASSPPVPGHHTGELFF. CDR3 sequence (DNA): TGTGCCAGCTCACCACCTGTTCCTGGACACCACACCGGGGAGCTGTTTTTT.

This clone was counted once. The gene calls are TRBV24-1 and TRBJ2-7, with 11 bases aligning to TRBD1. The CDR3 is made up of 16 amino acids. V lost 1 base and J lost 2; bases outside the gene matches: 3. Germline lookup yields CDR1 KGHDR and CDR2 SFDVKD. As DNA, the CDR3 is TGTGCCACCAGTGATTTTGGGACAGGGGGGACCTACGAGCAGTACTTC. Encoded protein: CATSDFGTGGTYEQYF.

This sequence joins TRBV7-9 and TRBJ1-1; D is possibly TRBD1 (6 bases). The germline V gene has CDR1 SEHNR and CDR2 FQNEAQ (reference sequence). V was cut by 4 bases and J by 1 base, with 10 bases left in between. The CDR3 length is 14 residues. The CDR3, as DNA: TGTGCCAGCAGCTCAAGGGGGACGAACACTGAAGCTTTCTTT. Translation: CASSSRGTNTEAFF.

In nucleotides, the CDR3 is TGCGCCAGCAGCTTGGCCCTAGCGGGAAACTACAATGAGCAGTTCTTC. This codes for CASSLALAGNYNEQFF. The V and J genes are TRBV5-1 and TRBJ2-1; 9 nucleotides align to TRBD2. The CDR3 covers 16 residues. The V and J ends lost 0 bases and 3 bases, in that order; junction bases with no gene match: 4. CDR1 SGHRS and CDR2 YFSETQ come from the germline V gene.